The 21 T cell receptor beta chains listed next were all sequenced from one sample in a study of OX40 agonist ivuxolimab in advanced cancers. Repertoires were generated with immunoSEQ multiplex PCR, while TCRdb's copy carries only in-frame clones and drops some. The data hold about 76,000 clones, with 85% to 90% observed a single time. Material: CD4+ or CD8+ T cells sorted from blood, obtained in a trial of the OX40 agonist ivuxolimab. The receptors were sampled from an adult with an advanced solid tumor such as melanoma, head and neck, liver or kidney cancer.

The V gene is TRBV29-1, the J gene TRBJ2-2, with 7 bases aligning to TRBD1. This CDR3 spans 13 amino acids. The trim removed 7 bases at V and 5 bases at J, leaving 7 bases unmatched. Looked up from germline, CDR1 is SQVTM and CDR2 is ANQGSEA. The CDR3 loop reads CSARQGSTGELFF. DNA of the CDR3: TGCAGCGCCAGACAGGGTTCGACCGGGGAGCTGTTTTTT.

The chain recombines TRBV30 with TRBJ1-2; tentative D call: TRBD1 (6 bases). CDR1 is GTSNPN, CDR2 SVGIG, per germline (reference sequence). This CDR3 has 13 residues. Trimming took 4 bases from V and 8 from J, leaving 17 bases between them. The CDR3 is CAWTDGGPLGYTF. The CDR3 nucleotides read TGTGCCTGGACCGACGGGGGCCCGCTGGGCTACACCTTC.

V is TRBV11-1 and J is TRBJ2-5; D may correspond to TRBD1 or TRBD2 (5 bases each). Judging by the DNA end, TRBJ2-7 fits better; the J call may be wrong. Germline CDR1 SGHAT, CDR2 FQDESV (reference sequence). The CDR3 has 12 residues. The DNA for the CDR3 is TGTGCCAGCAGGGGGACGTCCTACGAGCAGTACTTC. This translates into CASRGTSYEQYF.

V and J are TRBV5-8 and TRBJ2-1; 10 bases match TRBD2. Germline values: CDR1 SGHTS, CDR2 YDEGEE. After removal of 0 bases from V and 12 bases from J, the junction contained 12 bases not matched to a gene. The CDR3 consists of 16 residues. Written as DNA, the CDR3 is TGTGCCAGCAGCTTGGCCGCAGCGGGAGGGCCGTTTTTGCAGTTCTTC. The encoded protein is CASSLAAAGGPFLQFF.

This chain joins TRBV28 and TRBJ2-5; no clear D. This CDR3 has 12 amino acids. Trimming cost V 5 bases and J 4 bases, with 8 bases left between them. Germline CDR1 MDHEN, CDR2 SYDVKM. CDR3 sequence (DNA): TGTGCCAGCAGTCCCCCAGCAGAGACCCAGTACTTC. This encodes CASSPPAETQYF.

The CDR3 nucleotides are TGTGCCAGCAGCTTATCGGGACAGCACTACGAGCAGTACTTC. Translated: CASSLSGQHYEQYF. The chain employs TRBV11-3 and TRBJ2-7; TRBD1 matches at 7 bases. The germline V gene encodes CDR1 SGHNT and CDR2 YENEEA. The V and J ends lost 2 bases and 3 bases, in that order; junction bases with no gene match: 4. The CDR3 is 14 residues long.

This chain links TRBV28 with TRBJ2-2, with D perhaps TRBD1 (6 bases). The CDR3 runs 15 residues. With 5 bases removed from V and 0 bases from J, the gap between germline ends came to 10 bases. Germline loops: CDR1 MDHEN, CDR2 SYDVKM. This CDR3 reads CASSATGTNTGELFF. In DNA form, the CDR3 reads TGTGCCAGCAGTGCGACAGGCACGAACACCGGGGAGCTGTTTTTT.

The rearrangement links TRBV13 to TRBJ2-5; 12 nucleotides line up with TRBD2. This CDR3 comprises 16 residues. CDR1 and CDR2 (germline): PRHDT, FYEKMQ (reference sequence). Unmatched junction bases numbered 7, after V lost 5 bases and J lost 3 bases. The CDR3 bases are TGTGCCAGCAGCCTAACTAGCGGGAGGAAGGAAGAGACCCAGTACTTC. This codes for CASSLTSGRKEETQYF.

The chain recombines TRBV9 with TRBJ2-3; 10 nucleotides align to TRBD2. Germline V gives CDR1 SGDLS, CDR2 YYNGEE. The CDR3 loop spans 14 amino acids. The trim removed 3 bases at V and 5 bases at J, leaving 3 bases unmatched. CDR3 in amino acids: CASSEAGGQDTQYF. CDR3 in DNA: TGTGCCAGCAGCGAAGCGGGAGGGCAAGATACGCAGTATTTT.

The genes are TRBV6-6 and TRBJ1-2; TRBD1 matches at 9 bases. The V gene end was trimmed by 6 bases and the J gene end by 6 bases; junction bases not matched to a gene: 5. The CDR3 runs 13 residues. The V gene's germline CDR1 is MNHNY and CDR2 SVGAGI (reference sequence). CDR3 in DNA: TGTGCCAGCAGCGACAGGGGGGCGGATGGCTACACCTTC. Protein: CASSDRGADGYTF.

The V and J genes are TRBV29-1 and TRBJ2-1; the match to TRBD2 covers 11 bases. Per germline, CDR1 SQVTM and CDR2 ANQGSEA. The trim removed 7 bases at V and 6 bases at J, leaving 11 bases unmatched. The length of the CDR3 is 15 residues. DNA of the CDR3: TGCAGCGCCATGGGGGTAGCGGGAGGGGTCAATGAGCAGTTCTTC. It codes for CSAMGVAGGVNEQFF.

This chain uses TRBV10-3 with TRBJ2-7; D remains ambiguous. Germline CDR1 reads ENHRY; CDR2 reads SYGVKD. V dropped 7 bases and J dropped 6 bases, with 19 bases sitting between them. The CDR3 totals 14 residues. CDR3 protein: CAITKDLQLVEQYF. CDR3 nucleotides: TGTGCCATCACCAAAGACCTCCAATTGGTCGAGCAGTACTTC.

CDR3 residues: CASSYSLGDSSYEQYF. CDR3 sequence (DNA): TGTGCCAGCAGTTACAGTCTCGGGGACAGCTCCTACGAGCAGTACTTC. The J gene is TRBJ2-7, the V gene TRBV6-5; 7 bases line up with TRBD1. CDR3 length: 16 amino acids. V shed 2 bases and J 0 bases; nucleotides not matched to a gene: 7. Germline V gene sequence: CDR1 MNHEY, CDR2 SVGAGI.

This chain links TRBV27 with TRBJ1-2; TRBD1 agrees at 8 bases. Germline values: CDR1 MNHEY, CDR2 SMNVEV (reference sequence). CDR3 length: 15 residues. The ends lost 2 bases at V and 0 bases at J; junction bases unmatched: 2. DNA of the CDR3: TGTGCCAGCAGTTTAACGGGACAGGCTAACTATGGCTACACCTTC. Amino acid sequence: CASSLTGQANYGYTF.

The V gene is TRBV9, the J gene TRBJ2-7; a possible D gene is TRBD1 (6 bases). The CDR3 is made up of 16 amino acids. The germline V gene has CDR1 SGDLS and CDR2 YYNGEE. The ends were cut back, 3 bases at V and 3 bases at J, with 19 bases in the middle. The CDR3 nucleotides are TGTGCCAGCAGCGCGACAGGCCTCGGAGAGGGCTACGAGCAGTACTTC. This gives the protein CASSATGLGEGYEQYF.

This clone was observed a single time. The J gene is TRBJ2-3, the V gene TRBV5-1; TRBD2 is a possible D gene (6 bases). V lost 2 bases and J 0 bases, leaving 7 bases between the germline ends. The CDR3 is 14 amino acids. Per germline, CDR1 SGHRS and CDR2 YFSETQ. CDR3 region: CASSFSGSTDTQYF. The CDR3 nucleotides are TGCGCCAGCAGCTTTAGCGGAAGCACAGATACGCAGTATTTT.

This sequence joins TRBV12-5 and TRBJ2-7; D possibly corresponds to TRBD2 (5 bases). This CDR3 is 16 amino acids long. Per the germline V gene, CDR1 is LGHNT and CDR2 is FRNRAP. The V and J ends lost 3 bases and 0 bases respectively, with 15 bases between them. CDR3 nucleotides: TGTGCTAGTGGTTTCGACCCACTTAGCGACTCCTACGAGCAGTACTTC. Protein: CASGFDPLSDSYEQYF.

This sequence joins TRBV20-1 and TRBJ2-2; no firm D call. CDR1 and CDR2 (germline): DFQATT, SNEGSKA (reference sequence). Trimming stripped 3 bases from V and 7 bases from J, with 6 bases between. This CDR3 has 11 amino acids. CDR3 sequence (DNA): TGCAGTGCTAGCACGGGCGGGGAGCTGTTTTTT. This sequence encodes CSASTGGELFF.

This clone was observed a single time. V is TRBV30 and J is TRBJ1-4, with D perhaps TRBD1 (5 bases). V was pared by 0 bases and J by 5 bases, with 16 bases between. The CDR3 is made up of 16 amino acids. The germline CDR1 and CDR2 sequences are GTSNPN and SVGIG (reference sequence). CDR3 sequence: CAWSVGERGWNEKLFF. The DNA of the CDR3 is TGTGCCTGGAGTGTAGGGGAACGGGGCTGGAATGAAAAACTGTTTTTT.

This chain connects TRBV5-1 to TRBJ2-7, with TRBD2 as a possible D gene (6 bases). Germline assignment: CDR1 SGHRS and CDR2 YFSETQ. The ends were cut back, 3 bases at V and 3 bases at J, with 10 bases in the middle. The CDR3 has 13 residues. Written as DNA, the CDR3 is TGCGCCAGCAGCTCGAGCGGGCACTACGAGCAGTACTTC. Residues: CASSSSGHYEQYF. Drawing the rest from reference TRBV5-1 and TRBJ2-7, the complete variable domain is KAGVTQTPRYLIKTRGQQVTLSCSPISGHRSVSWYQQTPGQGLQFLFEYFSETQRNKGNFPGRFSGRQFSNSRSEMNVSTLELGDSALYLCASSSSGHYEQYFGPGTRLTVT.

The V gene is TRBV27, the J gene TRBJ2-1; 11 bases fit TRBD2. The CDR3 spans 18 residues. Trimming removed 10 bases from V and 10 bases from J; junction bases left unmatched: 24. CDR1 is MNHEY and CDR2 is SMNVEV in the germline V gene (reference sequence). The CDR3 nucleotides are TGTGCCACCCTGACAATACCTCAAACTAGCGGGAGAGTTTGGGAGCAGTTCTTC. This encodes CATLTIPQTSGRVWEQFF.